This TCR beta chain was captured by sequencing in a study of T cell responses to AZD1222 COVID-19 vaccine. About this clone: What it binds is unknown.

Sequencing was performed with immunoSEQ multiplex PCR; in TCRdb, only in-frame clones are kept and a portion is missing. The table lists about 140,000 clones. This CDR3 has 14 residues. The V end was cut by 6 bases, the J end by 2 bases, with 13 bases between. The germline gives CDR1 MDHEN, CDR2 SYDVKM. Whole-study results and caveats: Most donors were white British, females outnumbered males, and clonal diversity was possibly underestimated.

This sequence was found in an adult in good health. The sample comprised peripheral blood. The chain recombines TRBV28 with TRBJ1-1, with D uncertain. CDR3 amino acids: CASSRRLINTEAFF. The DNA for the CDR3 is TGTGCCAGCAGCCGCCGGTTAATCAACACTGAAGCTTTCTTT.